This TCR beta chain was observed in a study of graft-versus-host responses after intestinal transplantation (dated by TCRdb to 2020 to 2022). Study-level background: The transplants that recipients received were multivisceral, liver-intestinal, or isolated intestinal. Every recipient was given anti-thymocyte globulin induction, then maintenance tacrolimus and steroids for 2 to 3 years. Bulk TCR-beta CDR3 sequencing was used to track graft-versus-host and host-versus-graft alloreactive T cell clones in the graft, circulation and bone marrow after intestinal transplantation. To identify alloreactive clones, pre-transplant mixed lymphocyte reaction products were sequenced and then compared with unstimulated pre-transplant donor and recipient T cells. The cohort enrolled about 23 intestinal transplant recipients, one of whom was a retransplant, and a few patients without pretransplant specimens were excluded. A peak of at least 4% donor T cells among recipient peripheral blood mononuclear cells was the definition used for donor T cell macrochimerism. Samples from a few later patients were sequenced in-house on an Illumina MiSeq with MiXCR processing rather than by the commercial service. On the study overall, not on this receptor specifically: Peak levels of circulating GvH clones were associated with declines in HvG clones early after transplant. GvH clones were found in recipient bone marrow, and some of the GvH clones appeared earlier in ileal mucosa or blood, which is consistent with an intestinal mucosal origin. The conclusions were limited by the relatively low number and heterogeneity of the intestinal transplant patients. In the allografts of patients with donor T cell macrochimerism, GvH to HvG T cell clonal ratios were high.

Blood samples were collected up to 4 times in the first month after transplant and then at least monthly when available. Library preparation employed the immunoSEQ multiplex PCR assay. For most patients, genomic DNA was subjected to high-throughput TCR-beta CDR3 sequencing by Adaptive Biotechnologies. In the paper's pipeline: Adaptive's ImmunoSEQ software supplied the TCR sequencing data for approximately 18 patients, while MiXCR and VDJtools were used to process a few other patients. Because the origin of CDR3 nucleotide sequences shared between donor and recipient could not be assigned, those sequences were removed. At least 2-fold expansion over unstimulated cells and a minimum CFSE-low frequency of 0.002% (template counts) or 0.001% (read counts) were required for clones to be classified as alloreactive. A clone was considered mappable if detected in the sequenced pre-transplant spleen, lymph node, or MLR CFSE-low populations of the donor or recipient. Cumulative frequency of alloreactive clones was calculated as a percentage of all sequences weighted by copy number. Sourced from immuneACCESS, this table was stored by TCRdb with only in-frame sequences that have V and J called. A share of the clones is absent; for the studies checked, an unresolved V gene accounts for under half, and the remainder has no known explanation. Clone size and the V and J calls come from that table; the DNA yielded D and trimming. For this sample the table gives about 38,000 clones, of which roughly 80% were detected only once. The ten largest clones capture about 3.7% of the sample.

Its CDR3 holds 15 amino acids, cysteine through phenylalanine. Only CDR3 DNA is held: 45 bases, read in frame from base 1. CDR1 is given as WNHNN and CDR2 as SYGVQD, both from the germline V gene (reference sequence). The V end loses 0 bases and the J end loses 4 bases, and a stretch of 12 bases separates them. As to this clone: Its cognate antigen has yet to be identified. Per-base quality was not reported, and no clone a single base away is much larger than it.

The sequence was obtained from a human patient who received an intestinal transplant, so some T cells may come from the graft donor. The input for sequencing was PBMCs, taken about 1,000 days after transplant. This chain joins TRBV10-1 to TRBJ1-1; no D segment can be confidently identified. The CDR3 loop reads CASSESLGFGTEAFF. The DNA reads as follows: TGCGCCAGCAGTGAGTCTCTGGGGTTCGGCACTGAAGCTTTCTTT.